This passage covers 29 T cell receptor beta chains from one sample sequenced in a study of regulatory T cells in long-lasting Graves disease. The time point here: persistent/refractory GD, antithyroid drugs over 5 years with positive TRAb. PBMC RNA served as the TCR library source. Construction of the TCR beta libraries employed iRepertoire HTBI primers in conjunction with Arm-PCR of CDR3 regions. One entry per CDR3 protein results from TCRdb running MiXCR on the multiplex PCR reads. The table has almost 350,000 distinct CDR3 sequences, roughly a fifth seen once. This specimen was peripheral blood mononuclear cells (PBMCs), taken when the disease was refractory, from a patient treated with antithyroid drugs. These receptors came from a female donor with Graves disease.

This clonotype was counted only a few times. This sequence joins TRBV10-3 and TRBJ2-4, with TRBD2 identical over 10 bases. This CDR3 is 16 amino acids long. V shed 7 bases, J shed 0 bases, and the junction held 6 bases outside the gene matches. Germline V lookup: CDR1 ENHRY, CDR2 SYGVKD. The CDR3 sequence: CAIKSGRVGAKNIQYF. CDR3 DNA: TGTGCCATCAAAAGCGGGAGGGTAGGAGCCAAAAACATTCAGTACTTC.

The genes are TRBV9 and TRBJ1-2; 11 nucleotides match TRBD1. From germline, CDR1 is SGDLS and CDR2 YYNGEE. J gave up 4 bases and V 4 bases, and 6 bases lay outside the gene matches. The CDR3 totals 15 residues. The CDR3 spells CASSPRGQGAYGYTF. CDR3 sequence (DNA): TGTGCCAGCAGCCCCCGCGGACAGGGGGCCTATGGCTACACCTTC. Looking up the rest from reference TRBV9 and TRBJ1-2 gives the full variable domain: DSGVTQTPKHLITATGQRVTLRCSPRSGDLSVYWYQQSLDQGLQFLIQYYNGEERAKGNILERFSAQQFPDLHSELNLSSLELGDSALYFCASSPRGQGAYGYTFGSGTRLTVV.

This clonotype was counted ten times or more. The CDR3 DNA is TGTGCCAGCAGAAGAGCCTACGAGCAGTACTTC. Its protein product is CASRRAYEQYF. The chain couples TRBV2 to TRBJ2-7; D is undetermined. Trimming left V 6 bases short and J 2 bases short, with 5 bases between. CDR1 and CDR2 from the germline V gene are SNHLY and FYNNEI. The CDR3 runs to 11 residues.

The sample holds a few counts of this clonotype. The chain employs TRBV29-1 and TRBJ2-7; D possibly corresponds to TRBD2 (5 bases). V lost 5 bases to trimming and J lost 1 base, with 12 bases between them. Looked up from germline, CDR1 is SQVTM and CDR2 is ANQGSEA. This CDR3 comprises 13 residues. CDR3 loop: CSVSTSESYEQYF. CDR3 in DNA: TGCAGCGTTTCCACTAGTGAGTCCTACGAGCAGTACTTC.

The rearrangement joins TRBV25-1 to TRBJ1-5, with a weak D call TRBD1 (5 bases). V was pared by 6 bases and J by 4 bases, with 7 bases between. The CDR3 is 12 residues long. CDR1 and CDR2 (germline): MGHDK, SYGVNS. Written as DNA, the CDR3 is TGTGCCAGCAGGCGGGGGAATCAGCCCCAGCATTTT. It translates to CASRRGNQPQHF.

The V gene is TRBV12-3 or TRBV12-4, the J gene TRBJ1-2; D remains ambiguous. Trimming left V 3 bases short and J 4 bases short, with 9 bases between. The CDR3 consists of 13 residues. This CDR3 is CASSFSQFYGYTF. The CDR3 bases are TGTGCCAGCAGTTTCTCGCAGTTCTATGGCTACACCTTC.

This clonotype was detected a few times. The V call is TRBV19, the J call TRBJ1-5; no definite D call. Germline assignment: CDR1 LNHDA and CDR2 SQIVND (reference sequence). The CDR3 length is 16 residues. V shed 5 bases and J shed 2 bases, with 16 bases lying between them. CDR3 nucleotide sequence: TGTGCCAGTAGTGACTCAGTGAACATGGGCAATCAGCCCCAGCATTTT. It is translated as CASSDSVNMGNQPQHF.

The chain couples TRBV19 to TRBJ1-2, with 7 positions matching TRBD1. The germline gives CDR1 LNHDA, CDR2 SQIVND (reference sequence). The CDR3 consists of 15 residues. Trimming took 4 bases from V and 1 from J; bases not matched to a gene: 6. The CDR3: CASSTTGQINYGYTF. CDR3 in DNA: TGTGCCAGTAGTACGACGGGACAGATTAACTATGGCTACACCTTC.

This clonotype was counted at least ten times. The chain couples TRBV6-5 to TRBJ1-1; the match to TRBD1 covers 8 bases. This CDR3 is built from 17 residues. Trimming at V came to 1 base and at J to 1 base, leaving 8 bases not matched to a gene. Germline CDR1 is MNHEY and CDR2 is SVGAGI. Written as DNA, the CDR3 is TGTGCCAGCAGTTACTTTTTCCGGACAGGGCGGAACACTGAAGCTTTCTTT. Translation gives CASSYFFRTGRNTEAFF.

This rearrangement joins TRBV27 to TRBJ2-3; D possibly matches TRBD1 or TRBD2 (5 bases each). V was shortened by 8 bases and J by 0 bases, with 15 bases between the two germline ends. Germline assignment: CDR1 MNHEY and CDR2 SMNVEV (reference sequence). This CDR3 comprises 15 residues. CDR3 coding DNA: TGTGCCAGCGGGGGAAAAGGTTCTAGCACAGATACGCAGTATTTT. It specifies CASGGKGSSTDTQYF.

This sequence joins TRBV11-2 and TRBJ2-2; TRBD2 might be the D (6 bases). This CDR3 comprises 16 residues. V shed 1 base and J shed 4 bases, with 13 bases lying between them. CDR1 is SGHAT, CDR2 FQNNGV, per germline. CDR3 loop: CASSLGLGGSTGELFF. The DNA of the CDR3 is TGTGCCAGCAGCTTAGGATTGGGGGGTTCCACCGGGGAGCTGTTTTTT.

There are many counts of this clonotype. CDR3 residues: CASSASAGGLQETQYF. The CDR3, as DNA: TGTGCCAGCAGTGCCAGTGCGGGAGGCCTCCAAGAGACCCAGTACTTC. The chain is built from TRBV28 and TRBJ2-5, with 8 bases that match TRBD2. V shed 5 bases, J shed 1 base, and the junction held 9 bases outside the gene matches. Germline V CDR1 and CDR2: MDHEN, SYDVKM. This CDR3 contains 16 residues.

This clonotype occurred a few times. An end of the junction differs from the germline gene, which may be a read error. This sequence joins TRBV29-1 and TRBJ1-5; 10 bases agree with TRBD1. The CDR3 sequence is 18 residues long. Germline loops: CDR1 SQVTM, CDR2 ANQGSEA. CDR3 sequence (DNA): TGCAGCGTCGTTTGGGACAGGGGCTTGGTTCAGGGCAAACAGCCCCAGCATTTT. Protein sequence: CSVVWDRGLVQGKQPQHF.

The chain combines TRBV20-1 with TRBJ1-1, with D uncertain. This CDR3 has 14 amino acids. CDR1 and CDR2 (germline): DFQATT, SNEGSKA (reference sequence). Between the trimmed V and J ends, which lost 0 bases and 8 bases, there was a span of 16 bases. As DNA, the CDR3 is TGCAGTGCTAGAGATAAACAGCCTCTAGGGGAAGCTTTCTTT. It codes for CSARDKQPLGEAFF.

This clonotype was observed at least ten times. The chain is built from TRBV30 and TRBJ2-2; 11 nucleotides align to TRBD2. Per germline, CDR1 GTSNPN and CDR2 SVGIG (reference sequence). This CDR3 contains 15 residues. Unmatched junction bases numbered 5, after V lost 1 base and J lost 7 bases. DNA of the CDR3: TGTGCCTGGAGTGGACTAGCGGGAAGAATCGGGGAGCTGTTTTTT. Protein sequence: CAWSGLAGRIGELFF.

This clonotype was observed a few times. The chain is built from TRBV18 and TRBJ2-5, with D perhaps matching TRBD1 (5 bases). CDR3 size: 15 residues. Germline V gene sequence: CDR1 KGHSH, CDR2 LQKENI. The germline V and J ends were trimmed by 6 bases and 2 bases, with 16 bases remaining between them. CDR3 sequence reads: CASSRLGHTQETQYF. The CDR3 coding sequence is TGTGCCAGCTCCCGCCTGGGGCATACACAAGAGACCCAGTACTTC.

This clonotype was counted many times. The chain combines TRBV7-9 with TRBJ2-7; D remains unclear. Germline CDR1 is SEHNR and CDR2 is FQNEAQ (reference sequence). The CDR3 loop spans 15 amino acids. V lost 4 bases and J lost 0, with 13 bases in between. The CDR3 sequence: CASSSGREASYEQYF. CDR3 DNA sequence: TGTGCCAGCAGCTCGGGTCGCGAAGCCTCCTACGAGCAGTACTTC.

This sequence joins TRBV6-1 and TRBJ1-2; D is undetermined. Between the trimmed V and J ends, which lost 1 base and 4 bases, there was a span of 10 bases. CDR3 size: 14 residues. The germline V gene has CDR1 MNHNS and CDR2 SASEGT. CDR3 loop: CASSEGVAVYGYTF. The CDR3 coding sequence is TGTGCCAGCAGTGAAGGGGTAGCCGTCTATGGCTACACCTTC.

The rearrangement uses TRBV7-2 and TRBJ2-7; D tentatively fits TRBD1 or TRBD2 (5 bases each). The CDR3 loop spans 16 amino acids. V lost 6 bases to trimming and J lost 0 bases, with 18 bases between them. The germline V gene has CDR1 SGHTA and CDR2 FQGNSA. CDR3 amino acids: CASSPYGTESSYEQYF. The CDR3 DNA reads as TGTGCCAGCAGTCCCTACGGGACGGAAAGCTCCTACGAGCAGTACTTC.

This clonotype was observed many times. The V gene is TRBV2, the J gene TRBJ1-5, with a tentative D call TRBD1 (5 bases). The germline CDR1 and CDR2 sequences are SNHLY and FYNNEI. Trimming stripped 7 bases from V and 9 bases from J, with 16 bases between. CDR3 length equals 13 residues. The CDR3 spells CASTRDGQSPQHF. The DNA of the CDR3 is TGTGCCAGCACACGGGACGGCCAATCGCCCCAGCATTTT.

This clonotype was counted a few times. The chain employs TRBV18 and TRBJ1-2, with 9 nucleotides matching TRBD1. This CDR3 comprises 13 residues. The germline gives CDR1 KGHSH, CDR2 LQKENI. The junction had 2 bases not matched to a gene; V was cut back by 2 bases and J by 7 bases. CDR3: CASSPDRGIGYTF. The CDR3 nucleotides read TGTGCCAGCTCACCAGACAGGGGGATTGGCTACACCTTC.

The rearrangement links TRBV7-8 to TRBJ1-3, with D perhaps TRBD1 (5 bases). CDR3 length: 16 amino acids. Germline CDR1 reads SGHVS; CDR2 reads FQNEAQ. Deletions cut 5 bases from V and 0 bases from J, with 14 bases between. In DNA, the CDR3 is TGTGCCAGCAGCCCAGGTGGACACCTCTCTGGAAACACCATATATTTT. The encoded protein is CASSPGGHLSGNTIYF.

In its sample, this clonotype was seen many times. This sequence joins TRBV6-1 and TRBJ2-7; TRBD1 aligns across 9 bases. The V gene end was trimmed by 3 bases and the J gene end by 4 bases; junction bases not matched to a gene: 4. The CDR3 spans 14 residues. Germline CDR1 reads MNHNS; CDR2 reads SASEGT. This CDR3 is CASSETGGNYEQYF. The CDR3 DNA sequence: TGTGCCAGCAGTGAGACAGGGGGGAATTACGAGCAGTACTTC.

This clonotype was picked up many times. V usage is TRBV28 and J usage is TRBJ1-1; TRBD1 matches at 7 bases. The V segment lost 5 bases and the J segment 11 bases; nucleotides outside the gene matches: 5. The germline CDR1 and CDR2 sequences are MDHEN and SYDVKM. This CDR3 spans 11 amino acids. The CDR3 DNA is TGTGCCAGCAGTACACAGGGGAAGGCTTTCTTT. Residues: CASSTQGKAFF.

As concerns this clonotype: A much larger clone differs by one base, so this may be a read error. The rearrangement uses TRBV28 and TRBJ2-2; possibly TRBD2 for D (7 bases). This CDR3 is built from 18 residues. The V and J ends lost 2 bases and 0 bases respectively, with 16 bases between them. Germline V gives CDR1 MDHEN, CDR2 SYDVKM. The DNA of the CDR3 is TGTGCCAGCAGTTTAGCGAAGGGGGGGGCAGCGAACACCGGGGAGCTGTTTTTT. Translating it yields CASSLAKGGAANTGELFF.

This clonotype was detected only a few times. V and J are TRBV10-2 and TRBJ2-6; 9 bases align to TRBD1. Germline V gene lookup returns CDR1 WSHSY and CDR2 SAAADI. Trimming took 1 base from V and 2 from J; bases not matched to a gene: 3. The CDR3 has 17 residues. CDR3 sequence (DNA): TGCGCCAGCAGTGAGTTCTGGACAGGGGCTGGGGCCAACGTCCTGACTTTC. This codes for CASSEFWTGAGANVLTF.

This clonotype was counted a few times. J is TRBJ1-3 and V is TRBV7-4, with a possible D match to TRBD1 (6 bases). Germline V gene sequence: CDR1 SGHVT, CDR2 SQSDAQ. Trimming pared 5 bases from V and 0 bases from J, leaving 11 bases between. The CDR3 totals 15 residues. The CDR3 here is CASSVGGISGNTIYF. The DNA of the CDR3 is TGTGCCAGCAGCGTAGGGGGAATCTCTGGAAACACCATATATTTT.

Details on this clonotype: This may stem from a read error, because a much larger clone lies one nucleotide away. The rearrangement links TRBV27 to TRBJ1-6, with TRBD1 matching 8 bases. Unmatched junction bases numbered 6, after V lost 7 bases and J lost 4 bases. Germline V gene data show CDR1 as MNHEY and CDR2 as SMNVEV (reference sequence). This CDR3 is 15 amino acids long. The CDR3 loop is CASTSRTGYNSPLHF. CDR3 DNA: TGTGCCAGCACCTCCAGGACAGGGTATAATTCACCCCTCCACTTT.

This clonotype was observed at least ten times. V gene TRBV6-1 combines with J gene TRBJ2-7, with D uncertain. CDR1 and CDR2 from the germline V gene are MNHNS and SASEGT. The CDR3 has 13 residues. V gave up 2 bases and J gave up 0 bases, with 5 bases separating them. The CDR3 DNA sequence: TGTGCCAGCAGTGAATATTACTCCTACGAGCAGTACTTC. This translates into CASSEYYSYEQYF.